This T cell receptor (beta chain) originates from a study of shared clonotypes between healthy human individuals. On the study more broadly: Donor ages ranged 18 to 49 years: two women, a few men.

The CDR3 totals 14 residues. Per the germline V gene, CDR1 is GTSNPN and CDR2 is SVGIG (reference sequence). V dropped 2 bases and J dropped 2 bases, with 11 bases sitting between them. All of the donors resided in Nashville, Tennessee, and each was a Caucasian adult. The protocol was immunoSEQ multiplex PCR, while the TCRdb copy is restricted to in-frame clones and leaves out a portion. The sample includes hundreds of thousands of clones, around 81% of them seen just once. This clonotype was sampled from a woman aged 40 to 49 in good health. Some clones in this sample may be carry-over from other donors' samples. The material sequenced was PBMCs. This sequence joins TRBV30 and TRBJ2-3; tentative D call: TRBD1 (6 bases). CDR3 in DNA: TGTGCCTGGAGTAATCAGGGGAACACAGATACGCAGTATTTT. The encoded protein is CAWSNQGNTDTQYF.